A single TCR beta chain is shown here with its context. The target antigen is unknown. MiXCR, run by TCRdb on the 5' RACE reads, gives a single entry per CDR3 protein. Of approximately 540,000 distinct CDR3 sequences listed, roughly 13% were seen once; the top ten hold 6.8%. This sample was taken from a study of CD8 T cells in ankylosing spondylitis. Study-wide results and limits: The authors reported significant enrichment of disease-linked clones in matched ankylosing spondylitis synovial fluid. Existing reports had already noted some motif variants in reactive arthritis synovial fluid and blood. Ankylosing spondylitis blood appeared to carry a characteristic TCR beta motif of roughly 8 highly homologous variants.

Trimming took off 1 base at V and 5 bases at J, with 14 bases between the two ends. Germline values: CDR1 LGHDT, CDR2 YNNKEL (reference sequence). The CDR3 consists of 15 residues. The TCR comes from a male donor with ankylosing spondylitis. The chain recombines TRBV3-1 with TRBJ2-5; the D gene is possibly TRBD2 (6 bases). The sequenced material came from blood, either unsorted or a sorted T cell fraction (not recorded which). The CDR3 bases are TGTGCCAGCAGCCAAGCGGGGGACGGGTCGGAGACCCAGTACTTC. Translated: CASSQAGDGSETQYF.